These T cell receptor beta chains were read from a single sample in a study of human T cells and chemical hapten exposure. TCRdb redid the calling of the 5' RACE reads with MiXCR, one entry per CDR3 protein. The data contain about 80,000 distinct CDR3 sequences, about a sixth of them singletons. The receptor source for this set is a female donor in good health. CDR3s include the opening cysteine and the closing phenylalanine or tryptophan. A D gene is named only where the DNA matches it firmly. A clone size is listed for some rows: how often the clone was seen (once, few, many), or a class if it is expanded.

v_gene,len,j_gene,d_gene,abundance,CDR3nt,CDR3aa
TRBV10-3,18,TRBJ1-2,.,.,TGTGCCATCAGTGAGTACGGGGGCCAAGCCCCCGTTAGTTATGGCTACACCTTC,CAISEYGGQAPVSYGYTF
TRBV7-2,14,TRBJ1-2,.,.,TGTGCCAGCAGCCCCCATGGAGGGCCCTATGGCTACACCTTC,CASSPHGGPYGYTF
TRBV28,14,TRBJ1-5,TRBD1,.,TGTGCCAGCAGTTACCGGACAGGGGCCCAGCCCCAGCATTTT,CASSYRTGAQPQHF
TRBV4-1,14,TRBJ1-4,TRBD1,many,TGCGCCAGCAGCCAAGGTACAGGGGGCGAAAAACTGTTTTTT,CASSQGTGGEKLFF
TRBV6-5,15,TRBJ2-7,TRBD1,.,TGTGCCAGCAGCCCCGCCGGACAGGGCTGGAACGAGCAGTACTTC,CASSPAGQGWNEQYF
TRBV5-5,14,TRBJ2-5,.,.,TGTGCCAGCAGCTTGGTGGGGCTCCAAGAGACCCAGTACTTC,CASSLVGLQETQYF
TRBV7-2,15,TRBJ2-7,.,.,TGTGCCAGCGGAATTGACCTTTCACCCGCCTACGAGCAGTACTTC,CASGIDLSPAYEQYF
TRBV4-3,16,TRBJ2-5,TRBD2,few,TGCGCCAGCAGCCAAGCCCTAGCGGGGGGACGGGAGACCCAGTACTTC,CASSQALAGGRETQYF
TRBV28,16,TRBJ2-3,TRBD2,.,TGTGCCAGCAGTTCCACCCGCCTAGCGGTCACAGATACGCAGTATTTT,CASSSTRLAVTDTQYF
TRBV7-9,15,TRBJ1-1,.,few,TGTGCCAGCAGTTCCTCCCCGAGACGGGGCGCTGAAGCTTTCTTT,CASSSSPRRGAEAFF
TRBV7-2,16,TRBJ1-2,.,few,TGTGCCAGCAGGGATCGGACAGAAATTTTTAACTATGGCTACACCTTC,CASRDRTEIFNYGYTF
TRBV6-5,16,TRBJ2-7,TRBD1,.,TGTGCCAGCAGTTACTCCACCGGGACAGTAACCTACGAGCAGTACTTC,CASSYSTGTVTYEQYF
TRBV15,16,TRBJ2-7,TRBD2,.,TGTGCCACCAGCAGAGAACTAGCGGGATTAGCGGGGGAGCAGTACTTC,CATSRELAGLAGEQYF
TRBV5-4,14,TRBJ1-1,.,few,TGTGCCAGCAGTTTTGGACAGCTGAACACTGAAGCTTTCTTT,CASSFGQLNTEAFF
TRBV20-1,12,TRBJ1-1,.,medium-sized,TGCAGTGCGGTACAGCAGAACACTGAAGCTTTCTTT,CSAVQQNTEAFF
TRBV11-2,15,TRBJ2-4,.,.,TGTGCCAGCAGCTTGGCCCGCCAGGGTTATCGCATTCAGTACTTC,CASSLARQGYRIQYF
TRBV29-1,14,TRBJ1-1,.,many,TGCAGCGTTGAAGCAGTATCCAGGGGAACTGAAGCTTTCTTT,CSVEAVSRGTEAFF
TRBV20-1,11,TRBJ2-7,.,.,TGCAGTGCTAGAGATCGGGACGAGCAGTACTTC,CSARDRDEQYF
TRBV28,12,TRBJ1-1,TRBD1,few,TGTGCCAGCAGGACAGGGAGCAGGGAAGCTTTCTTT,CASRTGSREAFF
TRBV10-3,13,TRBJ1-1,.,.,TGTGCCATCAGTTTACAGGAGAACACTGAAGCTTTCTTT,CAISLQENTEAFF
TRBV29-1,11,TRBJ1-1,.,many,TGCAGCGTTGATTTAGGGGTTGAAGCTTTCTTT,CSVDLGVEAFF
TRBV12-3/TRBV12-4,14,TRBJ1-1,.,few,TGTGCCAGCAGTAAACAGGTTCGGGACACTGAAGCTTTCTTT,CASSKQVRDTEAFF
TRBV30,11,TRBJ2-7,.,many,TGTGCCTGGAAAGCCTATTACGAGCAGTACTTC,CAWKAYYEQYF
TRBV6-2/TRBV6-3,15,TRBJ1-1,.,many,TGTGCCAGCAGTACAACACTCCCCCGGGGCACTGAAGCTTTCTTT,CASSTTLPRGTEAFF
TRBV30,17,TRBJ2-3,.,.,TGTGCCTGGCGCGGGGGACAGGCCCCAGGCACGACAGATACGCAGTATTTT,CAWRGGQAPGTTDTQYF
TRBV29-1,16,TRBJ1-2,.,.,TGCAGCGTTGAAGAAGATCGGTACGGCAGGGGCAATGGCTACACCTTC,CSVEEDRYGRGNGYTF
TRBV7-2,17,TRBJ1-6,TRBD1,.,TGTGCCAGCAGCTTAGAGGCGGAGCAGGGGGTCAATTCACCCCTCCACTTT,CASSLEAEQGVNSPLHF
TRBV12-3/TRBV12-4,16,TRBJ1-4,TRBD1,few,TGTGCCAGCAGTCCAGGGGGCGCGACAGCTAATGAAAAACTGTTTTTT,CASSPGGATANEKLFF
TRBV29-1,11,TRBJ1-1,.,many,TGCAGCGCCACCCCACAGGGAGAAGCTTTCTTT,CSATPQGEAFF
TRBV19,15,TRBJ2-1,TRBD1,few,TGTGCCAGTAGTCAGGGGGTTCCCTCCTACAATGAGCAGTTCTTC,CASSQGVPSYNEQFF
TRBV25-1,14,TRBJ2-7,TRBD1,few,TGTGCCAGCAGTGCCACAGGGGCCTCCTACGAGCAGTACTTC,CASSATGASYEQYF
TRBV4-1,15,TRBJ2-3,TRBD2,few,TGCGCCAGCAGCCAAGCGGGGGGGCCCGTAGATACGCAGTATTTT,CASSQAGGPVDTQYF
TRBV30,12,TRBJ1-5,.,once,TGTGCCTGGAACAGGGATAATCAGCCCCAGCATTTT,CAWNRDNQPQHF
TRBV29-1,12,TRBJ1-1,.,.,TGCAGCGCGTCGGGACCCAACACTGAAGCTTTCTTT,CSASGPNTEAFF
TRBV20-1,12,TRBJ1-1,.,.,TGCAGTGCTAGAGGGGAGGGCGGTGGAGCTTTCTTT,CSARGEGGGAFF
TRBV2,13,TRBJ2-2,.,few,TGTGCCAGCAGTGCGGACGTGACCGGGGAGCTGTTTTTT,CASSADVTGELFF
TRBV27,14,TRBJ1-2,.,.,TGTGCCAGCAGTTTTGGGCGGGGGGGCTATGGCTACACCTTC,CASSFGRGGYGYTF
TRBV5-4,13,TRBJ2-7,.,.,TGTGCCAGCAGCCACTACAGGGTCCACGAGCAGTACTTC,CASSHYRVHEQYF
TRBV29-1,13,TRBJ2-5,.,.,TGCAGCGTTGTACTGTCAGGGGGGGAGACCCAGTACTTC,CSVVLSGGETQYF
TRBV20-1,15,TRBJ1-5,TRBD1,.,TGCAGTGCTAGAGATCACAGGGGGAGGAATCAGCCCCAGCATTTT,CSARDHRGRNQPQHF
TRBV5-4,12,TRBJ1-2,.,.,TGTGCCAGCAGCTTGGAGGCCTATGGCTACACCTTC,CASSLEAYGYTF